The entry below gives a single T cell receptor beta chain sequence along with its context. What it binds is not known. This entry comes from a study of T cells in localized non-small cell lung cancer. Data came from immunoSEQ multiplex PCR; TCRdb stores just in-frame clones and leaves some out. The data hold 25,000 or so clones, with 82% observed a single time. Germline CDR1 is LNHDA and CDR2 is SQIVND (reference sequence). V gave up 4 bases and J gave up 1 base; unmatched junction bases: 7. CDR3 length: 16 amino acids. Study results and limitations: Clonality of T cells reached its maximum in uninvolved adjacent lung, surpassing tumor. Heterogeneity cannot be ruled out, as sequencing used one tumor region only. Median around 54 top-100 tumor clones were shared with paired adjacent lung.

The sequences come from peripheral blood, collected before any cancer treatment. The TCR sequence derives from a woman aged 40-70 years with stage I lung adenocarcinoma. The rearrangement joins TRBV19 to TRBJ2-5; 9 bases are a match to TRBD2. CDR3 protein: CASSSRLAAPQETQYF. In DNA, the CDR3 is TGTGCCAGTAGTAGTCGACTAGCGGCACCCCAAGAGACCCAGTACTTC.